This passage covers 20 T cell receptor beta chains from one sample sequenced in a study of T cells in Graves' hyperthyroidism and ophthalmopathy. There were TCR beta CDR3 regions amplified from RNA transcripts. HTBI primers were employed in a first-round RT-PCR of the TCR CDR3. TCRdb re-called the multiplex PCR reads through MiXCR, storing one row per CDR3 protein. The sample consists of around 560,000 distinct CDR3 sequences, 16% of them appearing once. Sequencing used blood. The receptors here all came from a woman under 30 with Graves' hyperthyroidism.

This clonotype has at least ten counts. The V and J genes are TRBV10-3 and TRBJ1-6; maybe TRBD1 (6 bases). The CDR3 length is 13 residues. Germline V CDR1 and CDR2: ENHRY, SYGVKD. V was cut by 6 bases and J by 7 bases, with 10 bases left in between. The CDR3 sequence: CAISADRNSPLHF. DNA of the CDR3: TGTGCCATCAGCGCGGACAGAAATTCACCCCTCCACTTT.

There are many counts of this clonotype. The chain has TRBV20-1 and TRBJ2-7, with TRBD2 matching over 12 bases. After removal of 6 bases from V and 0 bases from J, the junction contained 6 bases not matched to a gene. Germline V gene lookup returns CDR1 DFQATT and CDR2 SNEGSKA (reference sequence). CDR3 length: 15 amino acids. Here the CDR3 reads CSASTSGRRSYEQYF. CDR3 DNA: TGCAGTGCCAGTACTAGCGGGAGGCGCTCCTACGAGCAGTACTTC.

This clonotype has a count of ten or more. CDR3 loop: CASSEVQGSYEQYF. The CDR3 DNA reads as TGTGCCAGCAGTGAAGTACAGGGTTCCTACGAGCAGTACTTC. The chain carries TRBV2 and TRBJ2-7, with D tentatively TRBD1 (6 bases). V shed 1 base and J shed 1 base, with 8 bases lying between them. This CDR3 comprises 14 residues. Germline CDR1 reads SNHLY; CDR2 reads FYNNEI.

The table lists this clonotype with many counts. The gene calls are TRBV29-1 and TRBJ2-3; 8 bases align to TRBD1. Germline values: CDR1 SQVTM, CDR2 ANQGSEA. There are 15 residues in the CDR3. With 0 bases clipped from V and 4 bases from J, the junction kept 6 bases outside the gene matches. Here the CDR3 reads CSVEEDRVGADTQYF. CDR3 nucleotide sequence: TGCAGCGTTGAAGAGGACAGGGTCGGGGCAGATACGCAGTATTTT.

In the case of this clonotype: A much more abundant neighbour one base away suggests this may be a read error. The chain has TRBV6-1 and TRBJ2-7; D is tentatively TRBD1 or TRBD2 (5 bases each). Germline V lookup: CDR1 MNHNS, CDR2 SASEGT. This CDR3 spans 15 amino acids. In DNA, the CDR3 is TGTGCCAGCAGTCGGAACCGGGACGCAACCTACGAGCATTACTTC. Translation: CASSRNRDATYEHYF.

This clonotype was observed at least ten times. The CDR3 DNA sequence: TGTGCCAGCAGCCCCGGGAGACACCAAGAGACCCAGTACTTC. This sequence encodes CASSPGRHQETQYF. The chain links TRBV6-2 or TRBV6-3 to TRBJ2-5; weak D call: TRBD2 (6 bases). This CDR3 comprises 14 residues. V lost 6 bases to trimming and J lost 0 bases, with 11 bases between them. CDR1 MNHEY and CDR2 SVGEGT come from the germline V gene.

The table lists this clonotype with a few counts. This chain links TRBV18 with TRBJ2-3; 7 bases match TRBD1. The CDR3 runs 16 residues. Losses at the gene ends were 0 bases for V and 3 bases for J; bases not matched to a gene: 6. Germline values: CDR1 KGHSH, CDR2 LQKENI. CDR3 region: CASSPPGQGVTDTQYF. The DNA for the CDR3 is TGTGCCAGCTCACCACCTGGTCAGGGGGTAACAGATACGCAGTATTTT.

The sample holds many counts of this clonotype. The chain couples TRBV14 to TRBJ2-7; TRBD1 agrees at 7 bases. V lost 6 bases, J lost 6 bases, and 8 bases stayed unmatched. This CDR3 has 13 residues. Germline values: CDR1 SGHDN, CDR2 FVKESK. Written as DNA, the CDR3 is TGTGCCAGCAGGTTGACAGGGTCGGGCGAGCAGTACTTC. Translation gives CASRLTGSGEQYF.

The table lists this clonotype with many counts. The gene calls are TRBV28 and TRBJ2-1; 7 nucleotides agree with TRBD2. V gave up 7 bases and J gave up 6 bases; unmatched junction bases: 21. CDR1 and CDR2 from the germline V gene are MDHEN and SYDVKM. The CDR3 consists of 18 residues. CDR3 DNA: TGTGCCAGCACCCCTTGGCGGACGGGCGGGAGCGGTGGCAATGAGCAGTTCTTC. It is translated as CASTPWRTGGSGGNEQFF.

The V gene is TRBV7-8, the J gene TRBJ2-1; D possibly matches TRBD1 or TRBD2 (5 bases each). V lost 1 base and J 7 bases, leaving 23 bases between the germline ends. This CDR3 comprises 18 residues. Germline CDR1 reads SGHVS; CDR2 reads FQNEAQ. CDR3 in amino acids: CASSLDLGVGSEINEQFF. CDR3 sequence (DNA): TGTGCCAGCAGCTTAGATTTAGGGGTAGGTAGCGAGATTAATGAGCAGTTCTTC.

This clonotype appeared a few times. The rearrangement joins TRBV10-3 to TRBJ2-2, with 9 bases that match TRBD2. CDR1 and CDR2 (germline): ENHRY, SYGVKD. The ends lost 3 bases at V and 1 base at J; junction bases unmatched: 3. CDR3 length equals 16 residues. DNA for the CDR3: TGTGCCATCAGTGATTCAGCGGGGGGGAACACCGGGGAGCTGTTTTTT. It codes for CAISDSAGGNTGELFF.

Here the CDR3 reads CASSSTGTSGGAVEQFF. The CDR3 DNA reads TGTGCCAGCAGTTCAACCGGGACTAGCGGGGGGGCTGTTGAGCAGTTCTTC. This chain uses TRBV12-3 or TRBV12-4 with TRBJ2-1; 16 positions match TRBD2. With 4 bases clipped from V and 9 bases from J, the junction kept 9 bases outside the gene matches. The CDR3 length is 17 residues.

The table lists this clonotype with many counts. The J gene is TRBJ1-5, the V gene TRBV4-1, with unresolved D. The V gene lost 4 bases and the J gene lost 7 bases, with 11 bases spanning the gap. CDR3 length equals 13 residues. CDR1 is MGHRA, CDR2 YSYEKL, per germline. The CDR3 nucleotides read TGCGCCAGCAGCCCCTGGGGAGGACAGCCCCAGCATTTT. This encodes CASSPWGGQPQHF.

The chain carries TRBV20-1 and TRBJ1-4, with D uncertain. The CDR3 totals 16 residues. The V gene lost 5 bases and the J gene lost 0 bases, with 16 bases spanning the gap. The germline gives CDR1 DFQATT, CDR2 SNEGSKA (reference sequence). The CDR3 protein is CSALPGGTATNEKLFF. CDR3 DNA sequence: TGCAGTGCTCTACCTGGTGGCACTGCAACTAATGAAAAACTGTTTTTT.

In its sample, this clonotype was seen many times. V usage is TRBV7-2 and J usage is TRBJ2-3; no firm D call. The CDR3 is 14 residues long. V lost 5 bases and J 6 bases, leaving 15 bases between the germline ends. Germline V gene data show CDR1 as SGHTA and CDR2 as FQGNSA. This CDR3 is CASSQSAPRDTQYF. In nucleotides, the CDR3 is TGTGCCAGCAGCCAGTCGGCCCCTAGGGATACGCAGTATTTT.

The sample holds many counts of this clonotype. The chain couples TRBV7-6 to TRBJ2-5; perhaps TRBD2 as D (6 bases). V lost 4 bases and J 2 bases, leaving 11 bases between the germline ends. The CDR3 is made up of 14 amino acids. Per germline, CDR1 SGHVS and CDR2 FNYEAQ. CDR3 sequence reads: CASSSLGGQETQYF. CDR3 in DNA: TGTGCCAGCAGCTCCCTTGGGGGGCAAGAGACCCAGTACTTC.

This clonotype came up many times. V and J are TRBV11-2 and TRBJ2-3; D is uncertain. CDR1 and CDR2 from the germline V gene are SGHAT and FQNNGV. V was pared by 0 bases and J by 2 bases, with 9 bases between. The CDR3 is 15 amino acids. The CDR3 DNA reads as TGTGCCAGCAGCTTAGATTTGGTAGCCACAGATACGCAGTATTTT. Its protein product is CASSLDLVATDTQYF.

There are a few counts of this clonotype. V gene TRBV2 combines with J gene TRBJ2-4; the match to TRBD1 covers 8 bases. There are 15 residues in the CDR3. Looked up from germline, CDR1 is SNHLY and CDR2 is FYNNEI. J lost 4 bases, V lost 6 bases, and 8 bases had no gene match. DNA for the CDR3: TGTGCCAGCAGATCCAATACAGGGGGTAAAAACATTCAGTACTTC. As protein: CASRSNTGGKNIQYF.

This clonotype was detected ten times or more. The genes are TRBV3-1 and TRBJ2-3, with TRBD2 identical over 9 bases. This CDR3 has 15 amino acids. Germline-derived CDR1 and CDR2 are LGHDT and YNNKEL (reference sequence). The trim removed 1 base at V and 2 bases at J, leaving 1 base unmatched. This CDR3 reads CASSQASGITDTQYF. The CDR3 coding sequence is TGTGCCAGCAGCCAAGCTAGCGGGATCACAGATACGCAGTATTTT.

This clonotype was detected many times. The chain employs TRBV7-9 and TRBJ2-1, with 8 bases aligning to TRBD2. CDR3 length: 15 amino acids. Germline CDR1 and CDR2: SEHNR and FQNEAQ (reference sequence). After removal of 1 base from V and 7 bases from J, the junction contained 6 bases not matched to a gene. CDR3: CASSLVSGIENEQFF. DNA for the CDR3: TGTGCCAGCAGCTTAGTTAGCGGGATAGAAAATGAGCAGTTCTTC.